The 29 T cell receptor beta chains in this list originate from one sample, sequenced in a study of cytomegalovirus exposure and HLA in healthy donors. The PCR made use of 60 Vbeta and 13 Jbeta primers. The data were produced by immunoSEQ multiplex PCR, yet TCRdb's version contains in-frame clones alone and is incomplete. The sample lists approximately 190,000 clones; around four fifths were seen once. Sequencing input: PBMCs. The receptors originated from a woman aged 45-65 years in good health and CMV-seropositive.

The rearrangement uses TRBV4-3 and TRBJ1-4; D is perhaps TRBD1 (6 bases). With 0 bases removed from V and 3 bases from J, the gap between germline ends came to 11 bases. Per the germline V gene, CDR1 is LGHNA and CDR2 is YSLEER. The CDR3 sequence is 16 residues long. The CDR3 is CASSQDRQAANEKLFF. The CDR3 bases are TGCGCCAGCAGCCAAGATAGACAGGCTGCTAATGAAAAACTGTTTTTT.

J is TRBJ2-3 and V is TRBV2; TRBD2 aligns across 10 bases. Trimming took 4 bases from V and 4 from J; bases not matched to a gene: 5. Germline CDR1 reads SNHLY; CDR2 reads FYNNEI. The length of the CDR3 is 15 residues. This chain's CDR3 is CASSGTSGAADTQYF. In nucleotides, the CDR3 is TGTGCCAGCAGTGGGACTAGCGGCGCGGCAGATACGCAGTATTTT.

The chain employs TRBV27 and TRBJ2-1; D perhaps matches TRBD1 (6 bases). The CDR3 length is 13 residues. Trimming removed 7 bases from V and 2 bases from J, with 9 bases in between. From germline, CDR1 is MNHEY and CDR2 SMNVEV (reference sequence). CDR3 amino acids: CASIRQAYNEQFF. The CDR3 DNA is TGTGCCAGCATCAGACAGGCCTACAATGAGCAGTTCTTC.

V usage is TRBV2 and J usage is TRBJ2-5; D ambiguous. The germline V gene encodes CDR1 SNHLY and CDR2 FYNNEI. V was trimmed by 6 bases and J by 8 bases, leaving 13 bases between them. The CDR3 runs 12 residues. DNA of the CDR3: TGTGCCAGCAGCGACTCCTATCAAACCCAGTACTTC. Translating it yields CASSDSYQTQYF.

The rearrangement links TRBV30 to TRBJ1-2, with D possibly being TRBD1 (5 bases). CDR1 and CDR2 (germline): GTSNPN, SVGIG (reference sequence). Trimming cost V 4 bases and J 0 bases, with 9 bases left between them. The length of the CDR3 is 13 residues. The CDR3 nucleotides read TGTGCCTGGAATACAGGTTCTAACTATGGCTACACCTTC. Encoded protein: CAWNTGSNYGYTF.

The rearrangement joins TRBV27 to TRBJ1-5, with a tentative D call TRBD1 (5 bases). Trimming took 0 bases from V and 7 from J, leaving 13 bases between them. This CDR3 spans 15 amino acids. CDR1 MNHEY and CDR2 SMNVEV come from the germline V gene (reference sequence). The CDR3 sequence: CASSLSQWGDQPQHF. The CDR3 coding sequence is TGTGCCAGCAGTTTATCGCAGTGGGGGGACCAGCCCCAGCATTTT.

The chain combines TRBV11-3 with TRBJ1-1; D gene unclear. Germline CDR1 is SGHNT and CDR2 is YENEEA. Deletions cut 2 bases from V and 0 bases from J, with 4 bases between. This CDR3 is 13 amino acids long. CDR3 sequence: CASSLSMNTEAFF. CDR3 nucleotide sequence: TGTGCCAGCAGCTTAAGCATGAACACTGAAGCTTTCTTT.

This clone was recorded once. The rearrangement joins TRBV19 to TRBJ1-1; 7 positions match TRBD1. Germline V gene data show CDR1 as LNHDA and CDR2 as SQIVND (reference sequence). Unmatched junction bases numbered 10, after V lost 5 bases and J lost 1 base. The length of the CDR3 is 16 residues. The CDR3 spells CASSSRQGGRNTEAFF. CDR3 coding DNA: TGTGCCAGTAGTTCTCGACAGGGAGGAAGGAACACTGAAGCTTTCTTT.

The rearrangement links TRBV15 to TRBJ2-5; 13 positions agree with TRBD2. The CDR3 totals 17 residues. The germline gives CDR1 LNHNV, CDR2 YYDKDF (reference sequence). With V trimmed by 1 base and J by 3 bases, 5 bases remained unmatched. The CDR3 DNA is TGTGCCACCAGCAGAGGGCCAGGACTAGCGGGAGAAGAGACCCAGTACTTC. This sequence encodes CATSRGPGLAGEETQYF.

The chain joins TRBV4-3 to TRBJ1-5; possible D gene TRBD1, 6 bases. From germline, CDR1 is LGHNA and CDR2 YSLEER. The length of the CDR3 is 17 residues. The V end was cut by 4 bases, the J end by 4 bases, with 20 bases between. CDR3 residues: CASSPSRSGRGNQPQHF. The CDR3, as DNA: TGCGCCAGCAGCCCGTCGCGCTCGGGGAGGGGGAATCAGCCCCAGCATTTT.

The chain recombines TRBV27 with TRBJ2-7; TRBD1 matches at 9 bases. This CDR3 has 15 residues. Per germline, CDR1 MNHEY and CDR2 SMNVEV (reference sequence). V was pared by 3 bases and J by 0 bases, with 3 bases of the junction left unmatched. CDR3 loop: CASSFGTGSSYEQYF. The CDR3 DNA reads TGTGCCAGCAGTTTCGGGACAGGGAGCTCCTACGAGCAGTACTTC.

The chain combines TRBV28 with TRBJ2-7, with 12 bases that match TRBD1. V dropped 6 bases and J dropped 5; count of bases not matched to a gene: 5. The CDR3 length is 14 residues. Germline V gives CDR1 MDHEN, CDR2 SYDVKM. The CDR3 protein is CASSQGTGGNEQYF. As DNA, the CDR3 is TGTGCCAGCAGCCAGGGGACAGGGGGCAACGAGCAGTACTTC. The full variable domain, in which reference TRBV28 and TRBJ2-7 provide the parts outside the CDR3, is DVKVTQSSRYLVKRTGEKVFLECVQDMDHENMFWYRQDPGLGLRLIYFSYDVKMKEKGDIPEGYSVSREKKERFSLILESASTNQTSMYLCASSQGTGGNEQYFGPGTRLTVT.

The rearrangement uses TRBV29-1 and TRBJ1-2, with TRBD1 identical over 7 bases. V was pared by 1 base and J by 7 bases, with 9 bases of the junction left unmatched. The germline V gene encodes CDR1 SQVTM and CDR2 ANQGSEA. The CDR3 covers 14 residues. Here the CDR3 reads CSVEVATGSIGYTF. DNA for the CDR3: TGCAGCGTTGAAGTAGCGACAGGGAGTATTGGCTACACCTTC.

The chain recombines TRBV5-1 with TRBJ2-3; 7 bases map to TRBD2. V dropped 4 bases and J dropped 0; count of bases not matched to a gene: 5. The CDR3 loop spans 15 amino acids. The germline V gene encodes CDR1 SGHRS and CDR2 YFSETQ. This chain's CDR3 is CASSQAGSSTDTQYF. The CDR3 nucleotides are TGCGCCAGCAGCCAAGCGGGGTCTAGCACAGATACGCAGTATTTT.

This clone has a single count. CDR3 in DNA: TGTGCCAGCAGCTCCACCGGGACAACCTACGAGCAGTACTTC. Protein: CASSSTGTTYEQYF. The V gene is TRBV7-8, the J gene TRBJ2-7; TRBD1 might be the D (6 bases). The CDR3 consists of 14 residues. From germline, CDR1 is SGHVS and CDR2 FQNEAQ. The V and J ends lost 4 bases and 2 bases respectively, with 12 bases between them.

V gene TRBV9 combines with J gene TRBJ2-5; 9 bases match TRBD2. Germline V CDR1 and CDR2: SGDLS, YYNGEE. This CDR3 has 15 residues. The V and J ends lost 4 bases and 5 bases, in that order; junction bases with no gene match: 9. CDR3 residues: CASSPARGGQETQYF. CDR3 DNA sequence: TGTGCCAGCAGCCCTGCGCGGGGGGGACAGGAGACCCAGTACTTC.

The gene calls are TRBV7-9 and TRBJ2-3, with 7 positions matching TRBD2. The junction had 11 bases not matched to a gene; V was cut back by 0 bases and J by 5 bases. The CDR3 has 17 amino acids. Germline V lookup: CDR1 SEHNR, CDR2 FQNEAQ (reference sequence). For the CDR3, the DNA is TGTGCCAGCAGCTTAGCGTCAAGCGGGGTAAGGGGAGATACGCAGTATTTT. It translates to CASSLASSGVRGDTQYF.

The genes are TRBV19 and TRBJ2-7, with TRBD1 as a possible D gene (5 bases). The CDR3 consists of 15 residues. Germline CDR1 reads LNHDA; CDR2 reads SQIVND (reference sequence). Trimming stripped 3 bases from V and 0 bases from J, with 12 bases between. The CDR3 loop reads CASSIFAGFSYEQYF. CDR3 in DNA: TGTGCCAGTAGTATTTTTGCAGGGTTCTCCTACGAGCAGTACTTC.

This clone has a handful of counts. The V and J genes are TRBV5-4 and TRBJ2-3, with D perhaps TRBD1 (6 bases). CDR1 is SGHNT, CDR2 YYREEE, per germline (reference sequence). The CDR3 consists of 14 residues. Trimming took 1 base from V and 10 from J, leaving 16 bases between them. CDR3 DNA sequence: TGTGCCAGCAGCTTGCAGGGGTTTTTCGAAGCGCAGTATTTT. Its translation is CASSLQGFFEAQYF.

The chain is built from TRBV5-1 and TRBJ2-1; 9 nucleotides agree with TRBD2. The CDR3 extends over 15 amino acids. From germline, CDR1 is SGHRS and CDR2 YFSETQ. The V gene end was trimmed by 4 bases and the J gene end by 4 bases; junction bases not matched to a gene: 6. In DNA, the CDR3 is TGCGCCAGCAGCCGAAATAGCGGGAGTTACAATGAGCAGTTCTTC. Protein sequence: CASSRNSGSYNEQFF.

This clone was seen a few times. The chain recombines TRBV9 with TRBJ2-3; D possibly corresponds to TRBD2 (6 bases). The V end was cut by 5 bases, the J end by 2 bases, with 12 bases between. There are 14 residues in the CDR3. Germline CDR1 reads SGDLS; CDR2 reads YYNGEE. DNA for the CDR3: TGTGCCAGCAGTTCTAGCGTACTCACAGATACGCAGTATTTT. This sequence encodes CASSSSVLTDTQYF.

CDR3 in DNA: TGTGCCAGCAGTTACTCAGGGGGCACGGACCAGCCCCAGCATTTT. Translating it yields CASSYSGGTDQPQHF. The rearrangement links TRBV6-5 to TRBJ1-5; TRBD1 agrees at 7 bases. The V and J ends lost 0 bases and 7 bases, in that order; junction bases with no gene match: 6. CDR1 and CDR2 from the germline V gene are MNHEY and SVGAGI. The CDR3 contains 15 residues.

This clone came up once. The gene calls are TRBV6-5 and TRBJ1-2; TRBD1 agrees at 8 bases. Germline V gene data show CDR1 as MNHEY and CDR2 as SVGAGI. The length of the CDR3 is 14 residues. V shed 5 bases and J 2 bases; nucleotides not matched to a gene: 4. The CDR3 spells CASSETGGNYGYTF. The DNA of the CDR3 is TGTGCCAGCAGTGAAACAGGGGGAAACTATGGCTACACCTTC.

This clone was counted a few times. The V call is TRBV7-9, the J call TRBJ2-5; 8 nucleotides match TRBD1. CDR1 and CDR2 (germline): SEHNR, FQNEAQ (reference sequence). Trimming cost V 0 bases and J 3 bases; bases outside gene matches: 6. The CDR3 runs 16 residues. DNA of the CDR3: TGTGCCAGCAGCTTAGCGCGGACGGACAGGGAAGAGACCCAGTACTTC. Protein sequence: CASSLARTDREETQYF.

The chain carries TRBV23-1 and TRBJ1-2; 7 nucleotides align to TRBD1. TRBV23-1 is placed among ORFs of uncertain function. Trimming at V came to 7 bases and at J to 2 bases, leaving 13 bases not matched to a gene. This CDR3 is 16 amino acids long. The CDR3 nucleotides are TGCGCCAGCACCCAGGGGGGCAGGGCTGAAAACTATGGCTACACCTTC. This gives the protein CASTQGGRAENYGYTF.

The chain uses TRBV11-2 and TRBJ2-3; perhaps TRBD1 as D (5 bases). Deletions cut 1 base from V and 1 base from J, with 9 bases between. This CDR3 is built from 15 residues. The V gene's germline CDR1 is SGHAT and CDR2 FQNNGV. CDR3 nucleotides: TGTGCCAGCAGCTTAGGTCTAGGGGGCACAGATACGCAGTATTTT. It yields the protein CASSLGLGGTDTQYF.

This chain uses TRBV7-9 with TRBJ2-3, with D possibly TRBD1 on 6 matching bases. The CDR3 runs 16 residues. Deletions cut 1 base from V and 1 base from J, with 12 bases between. From germline, CDR1 is SEHNR and CDR2 FQNEAQ (reference sequence). CDR3 loop: CASSLGRGIGTDTQYF. CDR3 sequence (DNA): TGTGCCAGCAGCTTAGGAAGGGGGATCGGCACAGATACGCAGTATTTT. Combining the CDR3 with reference TRBV7-9 and TRBJ2-3 gives the whole variable domain DTGVSQNPRHKITKRGQNVTFRCDPISEHNRLYWYRQTLGQGPEFLTYFQNEAQLEKSRLLSDRFSAERPKGSFSTLEIQRTEQGDSAMYLCASSLGRGIGTDTQYFGPGTRLTVL.

The chain combines TRBV28 with TRBJ1-2, with D maybe TRBD1 (5 bases). V was shortened by 8 bases and J by 8 bases, with 21 bases between the two germline ends. The CDR3 length is 14 residues. Germline loops: CDR1 MDHEN, CDR2 SYDVKM. The CDR3 sequence: CASWTHGQGSGYTF. CDR3 sequence (DNA): TGTGCCAGCTGGACCCACGGTCAGGGCTCGGGCTACACCTTC.

Of note for this clone: A read error may account for a junction end that differs from germline. The rearrangement joins TRBV7-9 to TRBJ2-1; TRBD1 is a possible D gene (6 bases). This CDR3 comprises 15 residues. Per germline, CDR1 SEHNR and CDR2 FQNEAQ (reference sequence). The CDR3 DNA is TGTTCCAGCAGCTTAGTTGGGGACAACTACAATGAGCAGTTCTTC. Translated: CSSSLVGDNYNEQFF.